The sample holds one count of the clone carrying this TCR beta chain. The antigen is undetermined. The PCR was carried out with 60 Vbeta primers and 13 Jbeta primers. Data came from immunoSEQ multiplex PCR; TCRdb stores just in-frame clones and leaves some out. Of 170,000 or so clones in the sample, around 80% were seen once. Germline assignment: CDR1 SEHNR and CDR2 FQNEAQ (reference sequence). V dropped 2 bases and J dropped 4; count of bases not matched to a gene: 8. The CDR3 runs to 17 residues. This record belongs to a study of cytomegalovirus exposure and HLA in healthy donors. The study's findings and limits: Several top significant clusters appeared, in a later analysis, to be linked to common viral pathogens. Accurate predictions that matched the HLA-A and HLA-B alleles of most subjects were reportedly made from TCR beta sequences. As immune exposure information, only CMV serostatus was available.

The receptor comes from a woman aged 45-59 years in good health and CMV-seronegative. The chain employs TRBV7-9 and TRBJ2-2, with 9 nucleotides matching TRBD2. Sequencing was carried out using PBMCs. CDR3 bases: TGTGCCAGCAGCTTAACGCCTAGCGGGATAACCACCGGGGAGCTGTTTTTT. This codes for CASSLTPSGITTGELFF.